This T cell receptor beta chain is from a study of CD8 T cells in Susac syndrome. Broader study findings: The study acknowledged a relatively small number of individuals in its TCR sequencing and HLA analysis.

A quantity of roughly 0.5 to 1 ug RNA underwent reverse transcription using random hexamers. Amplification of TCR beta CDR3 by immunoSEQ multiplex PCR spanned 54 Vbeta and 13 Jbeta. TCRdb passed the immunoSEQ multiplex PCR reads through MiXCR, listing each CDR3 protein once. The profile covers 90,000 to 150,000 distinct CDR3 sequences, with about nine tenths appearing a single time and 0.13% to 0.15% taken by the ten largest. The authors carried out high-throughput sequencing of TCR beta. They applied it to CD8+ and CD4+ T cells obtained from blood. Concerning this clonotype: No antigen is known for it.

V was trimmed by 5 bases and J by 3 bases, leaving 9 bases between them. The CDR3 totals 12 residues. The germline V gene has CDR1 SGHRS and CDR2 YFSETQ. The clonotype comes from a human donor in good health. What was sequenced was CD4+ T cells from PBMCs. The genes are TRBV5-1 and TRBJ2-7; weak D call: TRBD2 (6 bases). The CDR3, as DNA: TGCGCCAGCAGAATGGGGGGCTACGAGCAGTACTTC. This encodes CASRMGGYEQYF.